These 20 T cell receptor beta chains share one sample of origin, sequenced in a study of CD8 T cells in Susac syndrome. A quantity of roughly 0.5 to 1 ug RNA underwent reverse transcription using random hexamers. TCRdb recomputed calls from the immunoSEQ multiplex PCR reads with MiXCR, one row per CDR3 protein. This repertoire shows approximately 300,000 distinct CDR3 sequences, 70% to 90% found once; its top ten account for around 0.18%. Sequenced material: CD8+ T cells from PBMCs. These receptors were collected from a human donor with multiple sclerosis.

This clonotype has only a few counts. The J gene is TRBJ2-7, the V gene TRBV7-2, with 9 bases matching TRBD2. V gave up 3 bases and J gave up 4 bases; unmatched junction bases: 4. Germline-derived CDR1 and CDR2 are SGHTA and FQGNSA. There are 14 residues in the CDR3. CDR3 DNA sequence: TGTGCCAGCAGCTTTAGCGGGGGCGATTACGAGCAGTACTTC. Its translation is CASSFSGGDYEQYF.

The chain uses TRBV25-1 and TRBJ2-5; D unclear. The CDR3 consists of 12 residues. Trimming cost V 8 bases and J 4 bases, with 11 bases left between them. Per germline, CDR1 MGHDK and CDR2 SYGVNS. The CDR3 reads CASDNGAETQYF. As DNA, the CDR3 is TGTGCCAGCGATAATGGCGCAGAGACCCAGTACTTC. The full variable domain, rest sourced from reference TRBV25-1 and TRBJ2-5, is EADIYQTPRYLVIGTGKKITLECSQTMGHDKMYWYQQDPGMELHLIHYSYGVNSTEKGDLSSESTVSRIRTEHFPLTLESARPSHTSQYLCASDNGAETQYFGPGTRLLVL.

The V call is TRBV27, the J call TRBJ2-7; TRBD1 might be the D (6 bases). V lost 5 bases and J 0 bases, leaving 11 bases between the germline ends. The CDR3 is 14 amino acids. CDR1 and CDR2 (germline): MNHEY, SMNVEV (reference sequence). The CDR3 region is CASSDRLYSYEQYF. In DNA, the CDR3 is TGTGCCAGCAGTGACAGGCTCTACTCCTACGAGCAGTACTTC.

The chain is built from TRBV9 and TRBJ2-7; 9 positions agree with TRBD1. The CDR3 spans 12 residues. Germline V gives CDR1 SGDLS, CDR2 YYNGEE. Trimming removed 8 bases from V and 2 bases from J; junction bases left unmatched: 2. The CDR3 region is CASGTGTYEQYF. CDR3 sequence (DNA): TGTGCCAGTGGGACAGGGACCTACGAGCAGTACTTC.

The chain uses TRBV19 and TRBJ2-1; the D gene is possibly TRBD2 (5 bases). Deletions cut 6 bases from V and 6 bases from J, with 9 bases between. CDR1 is LNHDA and CDR2 is SQIVND in the germline V gene (reference sequence). This CDR3 spans 12 amino acids. Here the CDR3 DNA reads TGTGCCAGTAGCCTAGCTTTCAATGAGCAGTTCTTC. Translating it yields CASSLAFNEQFF.

The chain has TRBV5-4 and TRBJ2-1; a weak D match, TRBD2 (5 bases). This CDR3 has 12 residues. Germline V gene data show CDR1 as SGHNT and CDR2 as YYREEE (reference sequence). Trimming removed 3 bases at V and 8 bases at J, with 9 bases between. The CDR3 DNA sequence: TGTGCCAGCAGCTCATCAGCGGATGAGCAGTTCTTC. Translating it yields CASSSSADEQFF.

The count of this clonotype is one. The chain recombines TRBV4-3 with TRBJ2-1; TRBD2 aligns across 9 bases. Germline trimming cut 3 bases from V and 5 bases from J; bases unmatched to any gene: 8. The CDR3 has 16 residues. Germline CDR1 and CDR2: LGHNA and YSLEER. CDR3 DNA: TGCGCCAGCAGCCAGGGGCTAGCGGGGTGGAACAATGAGCAGTTCTTC. This sequence encodes CASSQGLAGWNNEQFF.

This rearrangement joins TRBV2 to TRBJ2-7, with unresolved D. V lost 2 bases and J 3 bases, leaving 11 bases between the germline ends. This CDR3 spans 14 amino acids. Germline-derived CDR1 and CDR2 are SNHLY and FYNNEI. The CDR3 DNA sequence: TGTGCCAGCAGTGAACGGTTAATGGGCTACGAGCAGTACTTC. Translating gives CASSERLMGYEQYF.

This chain uses TRBV2 with TRBJ1-6, with D maybe TRBD1 (6 bases). The CDR3 contains 14 residues. The V end was cut by 5 bases, the J end by 7 bases, with 12 bases between. Germline CDR1 is SNHLY and CDR2 is FYNNEI. The CDR3 sequence: CASSPGQQNSPLHF. Here the CDR3 DNA reads TGTGCCAGCAGTCCGGGACAACAGAATTCACCCCTCCACTTT.

The rearrangement links TRBV4-2 to TRBJ2-5; 11 positions match TRBD2. V gave up 5 bases and J gave up 5 bases; unmatched junction bases: 10. Germline CDR1 reads LGHNA; CDR2 reads YNFKEQ. The CDR3 is 16 residues long. CDR3 amino acids: CASSSSLAGGGETQYF. For the CDR3, the DNA is TGTGCCAGCAGCTCCTCCCTAGCGGGGGGCGGGGAGACCCAGTACTTC.

V gene TRBV15 combines with J gene TRBJ1-2; no clear D gene. The CDR3 covers 16 residues. Deletions cut 0 bases from V and 0 bases from J, with 11 bases between. CDR1 is LNHNV and CDR2 is YYDKDF in the germline V gene (reference sequence). In DNA, the CDR3 is TGTGCCACCAGCAGAGATTTGATAGGAACTAACTATGGCTACACCTTC. Residues: CATSRDLIGTNYGYTF.

The chain uses TRBV27 and TRBJ2-7; D is unresolved. CDR1 and CDR2 (germline): MNHEY, SMNVEV (reference sequence). The CDR3 spans 13 residues. V gave up 3 bases and J gave up 6 bases, with 12 bases separating them. The CDR3 DNA is TGTGCCAGCAGTTTGGGAAGGGTTGGCGAGCAGTACTTC. Residues: CASSLGRVGEQYF.

The table lists this clonotype with a count of one. This chain links TRBV20-1 with TRBJ2-7; 11 positions agree with TRBD2. The junction had 4 bases not matched to a gene; V was cut back by 0 bases and J by 3 bases. Germline CDR1 and CDR2: DFQATT and SNEGSKA (reference sequence). This CDR3 has 15 residues. CDR3 bases: TGCAGTGCTAGAGATCTACTAGCGGGGGTCTACGAGCAGTACTTC. This encodes CSARDLLAGVYEQYF.

The rearrangement joins TRBV28 to TRBJ2-1; tentatively, D is TRBD1 (5 bases). Germline CDR1 and CDR2: MDHEN and SYDVKM. This CDR3 comprises 13 residues. The ends were cut back, 6 bases at V and 3 bases at J, with 9 bases in the middle. The CDR3 DNA follows: TGTGCCAGCAGCGGACAAAACTACAATGAGCAGTTCTTC. It is translated as CASSGQNYNEQFF.

The gene calls are TRBV29-1 and TRBJ2-1; no reliable D call. From germline, CDR1 is SQVTM and CDR2 ANQGSEA. Trimming cost V 7 bases and J 10 bases, with 17 bases left between them. The CDR3 contains 12 residues. CDR3 region: CSALRLTGEQFF. CDR3 nucleotide sequence: TGCAGCGCGCTTCGTCTTACCGGGGAGCAGTTCTTC.

This chain links TRBV9 with TRBJ2-2; TRBD2 matches 10 bases. CDR3 length: 16 amino acids. The ends lost 4 bases at V and 0 bases at J; junction bases unmatched: 3. Germline V gives CDR1 SGDLS, CDR2 YYNGEE. CDR3 region: CASSPSGRANTGELFF. The CDR3 DNA sequence: TGTGCCAGCAGCCCCAGCGGGAGGGCGAACACCGGGGAGCTGTTTTTT.

The J gene is TRBJ2-1, the V gene TRBV7-9, with D perhaps TRBD1 (6 bases). Trimming shortened V by 1 base and J by 9 bases, and 13 bases separated the two germline ends. The CDR3 loop spans 14 amino acids. Germline CDR1 reads SEHNR; CDR2 reads FQNEAQ (reference sequence). Written as DNA, the CDR3 is TGTGCCAGCAGCTTAGGAGGGGGTAGTACTGAGCAGTTCTTC. Translating gives CASSLGGGSTEQFF.

This chain connects TRBV2 to TRBJ2-1; D is unresolved. Germline loops: CDR1 SNHLY, CDR2 FYNNEI. V lost 3 bases and J 7 bases, leaving 4 bases between the germline ends. This CDR3 spans 11 amino acids. The CDR3 DNA reads as TGTGCCAGCAGTGATGCAAATGAGCAGTTCTTC. Encoded protein: CASSDANEQFF. Together with reference TRBV2 and TRBJ2-1, the CDR3 gives the full variable domain: EPEVTQTPSHQVTQMGQEVILRCVPISNHLYFYWYRQILGQKVEFLVSFYNNEISEKSEIFDDQFSVERPDGSNFTLKIRSTKLEDSAMYFCASSDANEQFFGPGTRLTVL.

This clonotype was seen more than once but under ten times. The J gene is TRBJ2-1, the V gene TRBV7-9; D is perhaps TRBD1 or TRBD2 (6 bases each). Per germline, CDR1 SEHNR and CDR2 FQNEAQ (reference sequence). CDR3 size: 15 residues. Trimming took off 1 base at V and 4 bases at J, with 11 bases between the two ends. CDR3 nucleotides: TGTGCCAGCAGCTTAGTGCAGGGGACTTACAATGAGCAGTTCTTC. Protein sequence: CASSLVQGTYNEQFF.

This clonotype was found once. V gene TRBV6-1 combines with J gene TRBJ2-3, with 10 nucleotides matching TRBD2. With 6 bases clipped from V and 4 bases from J, the junction kept 10 bases outside the gene matches. CDR3 length: 16 residues. Germline V gene sequence: CDR1 MNHNS, CDR2 SASEGT. CDR3 DNA sequence: TGTGCCAGCAGCCCCAGAGCGGGAGGGCCCGCAGATACGCAGTATTTT. Encoded protein: CASSPRAGGPADTQYF.